This entry lists 25 T cell receptor beta chains sequenced from one sample in a study of blood T cell repertoires in COVID-19. Method: immunoSEQ multiplex PCR; TCRdb's copy keeps in-frame clones and lacks some. Among 240,000 or so clones, around 90% were seen once, and the ten largest hold 0.9% to 1%. The sample comprised peripheral blood. The receptors here all came from a woman aged 40 to 50 who had recovered from COVID-19.

The chain carries TRBV3-1 (or the pseudogene TRBV3-2) and TRBJ1-6; 11 positions agree with TRBD1. From germline, CDR1 is LGHDT and CDR2 YNNKEL (reference sequence). The CDR3 loop spans 16 amino acids. V gave up 4 bases and J gave up 8 bases; unmatched junction bases: 7. In DNA form, the CDR3 reads TGTGCCAGCAGCCCGCGGGACAGGGGGGGGGATTCACCCCTCCACTTT. It translates to CASSPRDRGGDSPLHF.

J is TRBJ2-3 and V is TRBV7-2, with 8 bases fitting TRBD1. This CDR3 is 14 amino acids long. Germline V gene sequence: CDR1 SGHTA, CDR2 FQGNSA. Trimming at V came to 4 bases and at J to 4 bases, leaving 4 bases not matched to a gene. As DNA, the CDR3 is TGTGCCAGCAGCTCCCGGACAGGGTCAGATACGCAGTATTTT. It specifies CASSSRTGSDTQYF.

The chain uses TRBV5-4 and TRBJ1-2; no firm D call. This CDR3 has 12 residues. Germline V gene sequence: CDR1 SGHNT, CDR2 YYREEE (reference sequence). With 0 bases removed from V and 4 bases from J, the gap between germline ends came to 4 bases. CDR3: CASSLELYGYTF. The DNA for the CDR3 is TGTGCCAGCAGCTTGGAGCTCTATGGCTACACCTTC.

This clone occurred once. The chain combines TRBV29-1 with TRBJ2-2; 9 bases line up with TRBD1. V was pared by 1 base and J by 3 bases, with 9 bases of the junction left unmatched. The CDR3 is made up of 17 amino acids. Germline lookup yields CDR1 SQVTM and CDR2 ANQGSEA. Written as DNA, the CDR3 is TGCAGCGTTGAAGCCCCCGGTTGGGACAGGGACACCGGGGAGCTGTTTTTT. As protein: CSVEAPGWDRDTGELFF.

The chain recombines TRBV7-9 with TRBJ1-2; 7 bases fit TRBD1. Germline assignment: CDR1 SEHNR and CDR2 FQNEAQ (reference sequence). Trimming took 5 bases from V and 8 from J; bases not matched to a gene: 5. The CDR3 has 12 amino acids. This CDR3 is CASSPGQLGYTF. The CDR3 nucleotides read TGTGCCAGCAGCCCGGGACAGTTGGGCTACACCTTC.

V is TRBV30 and J is TRBJ2-5; 8 bases agree with TRBD2. Unmatched junction bases numbered 12, after V lost 1 base and J lost 5 bases. The CDR3 is 16 residues long. Germline CDR1 GTSNPN, CDR2 SVGIG (reference sequence). The CDR3 region is CAWSGGREAQEETQYF. The CDR3 region has the DNA TGTGCCTGGAGTGGGGGGCGGGAGGCCCAGGAGGAGACCCAGTACTTC.

This sequence joins TRBV21-1 and TRBJ2-5; the table calls TRBD2, which could not be checked here. TRBV21-1 is labeled a pseudogene. The CDR3 has 14 residues. CDR3 bases: TGTGCCAGCAGCGAAAAGCGGGCTGGTTGGACCCAGTACTTC. Residues: CASSEKRAGWTQYF.

The rearrangement links TRBV29-1 to TRBJ2-7, with 10 bases identical to TRBD2. The CDR3 covers 16 residues. The V and J ends lost 6 bases and 4 bases, in that order; junction bases with no gene match: 15. Germline V gives CDR1 SQVTM, CDR2 ANQGSEA. DNA for the CDR3: TGCAGCGTGGCATTCAGAGCGGGAGGGCCGGGATACGAGCAGTACTTC. Its protein is CSVAFRAGGPGYEQYF.

V gene TRBV6-2 or TRBV6-3 combines with J gene TRBJ2-1; 8 bases fit TRBD1. In germline, CDR1 is MNHEY, CDR2 SVGEGT. The V segment lost 4 bases and the J segment 6 bases; nucleotides outside the gene matches: 14. The CDR3 totals 17 residues. CDR3 DNA: TGTGCCAGCAGTTCTAAGCTTATGTACAGGGGGAGCAATGAGCAGTTCTTC. Protein: CASSSKLMYRGSNEQFF.

This clone was recorded only once. The genes are TRBV13 and TRBJ2-1; 11 bases are shared with TRBD2. The CDR3 loop spans 17 amino acids. The J segment lost 9 bases and the V segment lost 0 bases, leaving 10 bases of the junction unmatched. Germline-derived CDR1 and CDR2 are PRHDT and FYEKMQ (reference sequence). The CDR3 protein is CASSLGGSLAGDGEQFF. The CDR3 nucleotides read TGTGCCAGCAGCTTAGGCGGGTCACTAGCGGGAGACGGTGAGCAGTTCTTC.

The rearrangement links TRBV7-2 to TRBJ2-3; maybe TRBD2 (6 bases). The CDR3 is 16 residues long. The V end lost 5 bases, the J end lost 5 bases, and 20 bases lay between the germline ends. Per germline, CDR1 SGHTA and CDR2 FQGNSA. The CDR3 bases are TGTGCCAGCAGCACATCCCGGGACCCCGGGGGAGATACGCAGTATTTT. Translating gives CASSTSRDPGGDTQYF.

This rearrangement joins TRBV18 to TRBJ2-2; 8 bases match TRBD2. The germline CDR1 and CDR2 sequences are KGHSH and LQKENI. J lost 6 bases, V lost 1 base, and 1 base had no gene match. The CDR3 covers 14 residues. Here the CDR3 DNA reads TGTGCCAGCTCACCACGGACTAGCTCCGGGGAGCTGTTTTTT. Protein product: CASSPRTSSGELFF.

J is TRBJ1-5 and V is TRBV19; TRBD1 is a possible D gene (5 bases). The germline V gene encodes CDR1 LNHDA and CDR2 SQIVND (reference sequence). Trimming took off 4 bases at V and 5 bases at J, with 18 bases between the two ends. This CDR3 has 16 residues. This chain's CDR3 is CASSTPDQGRDQPQHF. The DNA of the CDR3 is TGTGCCAGTAGTACCCCCGACCAGGGTAGGGATCAGCCCCAGCATTTT.

Here the CDR3 DNA reads TGCGCCAGCAGCTTGGAGGACAGCGTCTACGAGCAGTACTTC. This translates into CASSLEDSVYEQYF. V is TRBV5-1 and J is TRBJ2-7; the D gene is possibly TRBD1 (6 bases). The CDR3 is 14 residues long. V shed 0 bases and J shed 3 bases, with 10 bases lying between them. In germline, CDR1 is SGHRS, CDR2 YFSETQ. Together with reference TRBV5-1 and TRBJ2-7, the CDR3 gives the full variable domain: KAGVTQTPRYLIKTRGQQVTLSCSPISGHRSVSWYQQTPGQGLQFLFEYFSETQRNKGNFPGRFSGRQFSNSRSEMNVSTLELGDSALYLCASSLEDSVYEQYFGPGTRLTVT.

The chain recombines TRBV3-1 (or the pseudogene TRBV3-2) with TRBJ1-2, with a possible D match to TRBD1 (5 bases). The CDR3 contains 16 residues. Between the trimmed V and J ends, which lost 4 bases and 7 bases, there was a span of 22 bases. The germline V gene has CDR1 LGHDT and CDR2 YNNKEL (reference sequence). CDR3 nucleotide sequence: TGTGCCAGCAGCCCCGGTTTTCTACAGGTCGGGGGTGGCTACACCTTC. Its translation: CASSPGFLQVGGGYTF.

This sequence joins TRBV7-9 and TRBJ1-1; no firm D call. V was shortened by 8 bases and J by 0 bases, with 13 bases between the two germline ends. Germline V gives CDR1 SEHNR, CDR2 FQNEAQ (reference sequence). The CDR3 is made up of 14 amino acids. CDR3 nucleotide sequence: TGTGCCAGCCGCCCTCGGGGTATGAACACTGAAGCTTTCTTT. It translates to CASRPRGMNTEAFF.

This chain joins TRBV6-4 and TRBJ2-1; TRBD2 is a possible D gene (6 bases). The CDR3 spans 13 residues. Trimming removed 2 bases at V and 8 bases at J, with 10 bases between. Germline assignment: CDR1 MRHNA and CDR2 SNTAGT. This CDR3 reads CASSDGGTYEQFF. The CDR3 DNA reads as TGTGCCAGCAGTGACGGCGGGACTTATGAGCAGTTCTTC.

The chain is built from TRBV4-3 and TRBJ1-5; 8 positions match TRBD1. V trimming: 0 bases; J trimming: 6 bases; junction bases outside the gene matches: 4. The germline V gene encodes CDR1 LGHNA and CDR2 YSLEER. There are 15 residues in the CDR3. CDR3 protein: CASSQDRQGLQPQHF. CDR3 DNA: TGCGCCAGCAGCCAAGATCGACAGGGGCTTCAGCCCCAGCATTTT.

This clone was detected ten times or more. The chain carries TRBV9 and TRBJ1-2, with unresolved D. There are 14 residues in the CDR3. Looked up from germline, CDR1 is SGDLS and CDR2 is YYNGEE. V lost 0 bases, J lost 2 bases, and 8 bases lay in between. The CDR3 is CASSVELPNYGYTF. The CDR3 region has the DNA TGTGCCAGCAGCGTAGAGCTCCCGAACTATGGCTACACCTTC.

At least ten counts were recorded for this clone. This chain's CDR3 is CASSDGPSGYYEQYF. The DNA of the CDR3 is TGTGCCAGCAGTGATGGGCCTAGCGGATACTACGAGCAGTACTTC. The chain uses TRBV6-1 and TRBJ2-7; 7 bases line up with TRBD2. Germline V gives CDR1 MNHNS, CDR2 SASEGT. V lost 3 bases, J lost 3 bases, and 8 bases stayed unmatched. The CDR3 spans 15 residues.

This rearrangement joins TRBV19 to TRBJ2-1, with 10 positions matching TRBD2. Germline V gene sequence: CDR1 LNHDA, CDR2 SQIVND (reference sequence). The CDR3 spans 15 residues. V shed 3 bases and J 10 bases; nucleotides not matched to a gene: 9. The DNA of the CDR3 is TGTGCCAGTAGTATGAAGGGACTAGCGTTGGGCGAGCAGTTCTTC. Its protein product is CASSMKGLALGEQFF.

CDR3: CASSLEGLATSTDTQYF. DNA of the CDR3: TGTGCCAGCAGCTTAGAGGGACTAGCGACTAGCACAGATACGCAGTATTTT. The chain links TRBV11-3 to TRBJ2-3; 10 nucleotides agree with TRBD2. CDR1 and CDR2 from the germline V gene are SGHNT and YENEEA. CDR3 size: 17 residues. V lost 0 bases, J lost 0 bases, and 3 bases stayed unmatched.

The chain links TRBV19 to TRBJ1-4; 9 positions agree with TRBD1. Germline trimming cut 6 bases from V and 9 bases from J; bases unmatched to any gene: 14. The V gene's germline CDR1 is LNHDA and CDR2 SQIVND (reference sequence). The CDR3 runs to 16 residues. CDR3 sequence reads: CASRGIPGQGLQKLFF. In nucleotides, the CDR3 is TGTGCCAGTAGGGGGATACCGGGACAGGGCCTTCAAAAACTGTTTTTT.

The CDR3 spells CASSLGGTVGEQYV. CDR3 sequence (DNA): TGTGCCAGCAGCTTGGGTGGGACAGTGGGGGAGCAGTACGTC. The rearrangement joins TRBV5-5 to TRBJ2-7; 7 positions agree with TRBD1. J gave up 7 bases and V 0 bases, and 7 bases lay outside the gene matches. Per the germline V gene, CDR1 is SGHKS and CDR2 is YYEKEE (reference sequence). The CDR3 runs to 14 residues.

The chain has TRBV28 and TRBJ2-5; no clear D gene. V was pared by 3 bases and J by 2 bases, with 7 bases between. The CDR3 spans 13 residues. Germline CDR1 and CDR2: MDHEN and SYDVKM. The CDR3 coding sequence is TGTGCCAGCAGTTTTTTTTTACAAGAGACCCAGTACTTC. Translation: CASSFFLQETQYF.